Sequencing of this T cell receptor (beta chain) was carried out in a study of blood T cells in healthy people across ages. Study summary: Through template switching, about one barcoded beta molecule was captured per two T cells, as measured in model experiments. Study-wide results and limits: Whereas aged donors had fewer naive CD4+ cells, long-lived donors had more of them and higher diversity.

PCR was performed a second time for roughly 6 to 12 cycles using a sample-barcoded 5' primer and a J-beta primer mix. TCRdb ran MiXCR on the 5' RACE reads and lists one entry per CDR3 protein. The top ten hold 51% of the sample, which has 380,000 or so distinct CDR3 sequences, over 45% seen once. As concerns this clonotype: No antigen is known for it.

Donors were systemically healthy Caucasian individuals from Russia aged 6 to 90 years. Sequenced input: blood. This receptor was identified in a man aged 60 to 75 in good health.

The CDR3 nucleotides read TGCAGTGCTAGATCCGGACAGGGGCTGAAAAACATTCAGTACTTC. Its translation is CSARSGQGLKNIQYF. V gene TRBV20-1 combines with J gene TRBJ2-4; 9 bases fit TRBD1. Germline loops: CDR1 DFQATT, CDR2 SNEGSKA (reference sequence). The CDR3 is made up of 15 amino acids. The junction had 6 bases not matched to a gene; V was cut back by 2 bases and J by 4 bases.